The 12 T cell receptor beta chains given below trace back to one sample, sequenced in a study of beta chain features in type 1 diabetes. The entirety of the isolated RNA underwent reverse transcription, so expressed TCRB transcripts were sequenced. Some clones are missing from TCRdb's copy, which holds only in-frame ones; the method was immunoSEQ multiplex PCR. The repertoire has 20,000 to 30,000 clones, 60% to 75% of them found once; the top ten carry roughly 2%. Sequenced sample: Tregs from blood. These receptors all come from a woman aged 40 to 55 in good health.

In its sample, this clone is large. This chain connects TRBV7-2 to TRBJ2-3; D unresolved. Trimming cost V 5 bases and J 1 base, with 7 bases left between them. The CDR3 is made up of 13 amino acids. Germline CDR1 reads SGHTA; CDR2 reads FQGNSA. CDR3 nucleotide sequence: TGTGCCAGCAGCCCTGTAGGCACAGATACGCAGTATTTT. This translates into CASSPVGTDTQYF.

The rearrangement links TRBV7-2 to TRBJ1-1; TRBD1 aligns across 10 bases. Germline CDR1 is SGHTA and CDR2 is FQGNSA. The CDR3 loop spans 13 amino acids. V gave up 5 bases and J gave up 8 bases; unmatched junction bases: 5. CDR3 DNA sequence: TGTGCCAGCAGCCCCCGGACAGGGGGGGAAGCTTTCTTT. This codes for CASSPRTGGEAFF.

The chain recombines TRBV4-2 with TRBJ2-5; D is perhaps TRBD2 (5 bases). CDR1 and CDR2 from the germline V gene are LGHNA and YNFKEQ. The CDR3 runs 13 residues. V lost 4 bases and J lost 2, with 8 bases in between. This CDR3 reads CASSPGKQETQYF. The CDR3 DNA sequence: TGTGCCAGCAGCCCGGGAAAACAAGAGACCCAGTACTTC.

In DNA form, the CDR3 reads TGTGCCAGCAGCTTGGGGGGACTAGCGGGGGTCGAGCAGTTCTTC. This encodes CASSLGGLAGVEQFF. V is TRBV7-2 and J is TRBJ2-1; TRBD2 agrees at 14 bases. The germline gives CDR1 SGHTA, CDR2 FQGNSA. The ends lost 3 bases at V and 10 bases at J; junction bases unmatched: 5. The CDR3 totals 15 residues.

The rearrangement links TRBV10-2 to TRBJ2-1; 13 nucleotides match TRBD2. V gave up 4 bases and J gave up 0 bases; unmatched junction bases: 6. The germline CDR1 and CDR2 sequences are WSHSY and SAAADI. The CDR3 loop spans 18 amino acids. CDR3 region: CASSGTSGGVGSYNEQFF. The CDR3 DNA is TGCGCCAGCAGTGGCACTAGCGGGGGGGTAGGCTCCTACAATGAGCAGTTCTTC.

There are a few counts of this clone. The V call is TRBV27, the J call TRBJ2-7, with 9 bases lining up with TRBD2. With 3 bases clipped from V and 6 bases from J, the junction kept 6 bases outside the gene matches. Germline CDR1 and CDR2: MNHEY and SMNVEV (reference sequence). CDR3 size: 14 residues. This chain's CDR3 is CASSFTSGPREQYF. The CDR3 coding sequence is TGTGCCAGCAGTTTTACTAGCGGGCCCCGCGAGCAGTACTTC.

The V gene is TRBV5-1, the J gene TRBJ1-1, with 7 bases lining up with TRBD1. V gave up 7 bases and J gave up 5 bases; unmatched junction bases: 14. The CDR3 spans 15 residues. Germline V CDR1 and CDR2: SGHRS, YFSETQ. In DNA form, the CDR3 reads TGCGCCAGCGCCGGGACAGCCAAACCGGGGACTGAAGCTTTCTTT. This gives the protein CASAGTAKPGTEAFF.

The rearrangement uses TRBV29-1 and TRBJ2-1, with 8 nucleotides matching TRBD1. The CDR3 spans 12 residues. Per germline, CDR1 SQVTM and CDR2 ANQGSEA. J gave up 4 bases and V 6 bases, and 2 bases lay outside the gene matches. DNA for the CDR3: TGCAGCGTCCGGGACAGGTACAATGAGCAGTTCTTC. The encoded protein is CSVRDRYNEQFF.

The chain uses TRBV5-1 and TRBJ2-7; maybe TRBD1 (5 bases). Trimming took 4 bases from V and 2 from J, leaving 13 bases between them. The CDR3 sequence is 14 residues long. Per germline, CDR1 SGHRS and CDR2 YFSETQ. The CDR3 DNA reads as TGCGCCAGCAGCCCGAACAGGAATCCCTACGAGCAGTACTTC. It codes for CASSPNRNPYEQYF.

This chain connects TRBV5-5 to TRBJ2-2; D uncertain. This CDR3 region has 13 residues. Trimming removed 4 bases at V and 1 base at J, with 5 bases between. Per germline, CDR1 SGHKS and CDR2 YYEKEE (reference sequence). The CDR3 DNA reads TGTGCCAGCAGCCCATGGAACACCGGGGAGCTGTTTTTT. Its protein is CASSPWNTGELFF.

The gene calls are TRBV27 and TRBJ2-7; D perhaps matches TRBD2 (7 bases). Germline V lookup: CDR1 MNHEY, CDR2 SMNVEV (reference sequence). This CDR3 has 16 residues. The V and J ends lost 0 bases and 3 bases respectively, with 15 bases between them. This CDR3 is CASSLSGGGAFYEQYF. The DNA of the CDR3 is TGTGCCAGCAGTTTATCAGGAGGGGGGGCCTTCTACGAGCAGTACTTC.

This sequence joins TRBV13 and TRBJ1-6; tentative D call: TRBD1 (5 bases). This CDR3 has 15 residues. V was shortened by 0 bases and J by 4 bases, with 7 bases between the two germline ends. CDR1 and CDR2 (germline): PRHDT, FYEKMQ (reference sequence). CDR3 loop: CASSLGGVYNSPLHF. The CDR3, as DNA: TGTGCCAGCAGCTTAGGAGGGGTTTATAATTCACCCCTCCACTTT.